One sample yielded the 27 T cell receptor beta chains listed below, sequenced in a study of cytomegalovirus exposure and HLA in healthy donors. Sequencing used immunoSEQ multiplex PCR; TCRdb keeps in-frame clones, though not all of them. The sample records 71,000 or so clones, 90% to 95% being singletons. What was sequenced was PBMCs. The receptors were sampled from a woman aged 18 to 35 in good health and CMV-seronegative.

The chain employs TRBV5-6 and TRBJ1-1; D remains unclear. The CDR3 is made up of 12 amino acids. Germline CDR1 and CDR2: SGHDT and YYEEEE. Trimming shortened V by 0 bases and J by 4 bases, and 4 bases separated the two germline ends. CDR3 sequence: CASSLGSTEAFF. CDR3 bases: TGTGCCAGCAGCTTGGGCAGCACTGAAGCTTTCTTT. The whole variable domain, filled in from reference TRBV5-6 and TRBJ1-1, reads DAGVTQSPTHLIKTRGQQVTLRCSPKSGHDTVSWYQQALGQGPQFIFQYYEEEERQRGNFPDRFSGHQFPNYSSELNVNALLLGDSALYLCASSLGSTEAFFGQGTRLTVV.

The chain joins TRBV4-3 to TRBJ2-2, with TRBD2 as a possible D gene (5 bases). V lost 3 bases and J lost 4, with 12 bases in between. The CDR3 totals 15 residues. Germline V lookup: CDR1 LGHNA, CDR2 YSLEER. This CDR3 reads CASSQTSGFTGELFF. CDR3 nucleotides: TGCGCCAGCAGCCAGACTTCGGGATTCACCGGGGAGCTGTTTTTT.

CDR3 sequence reads: CAWSLRAGGYTF. The CDR3 DNA is TGTGCCTGGAGTCTAAGGGCGGGTGGCTACACCTTC. The chain joins TRBV30 to TRBJ1-2; D uncertain. Trimming took 2 bases from V and 7 from J, leaving 11 bases between them. The CDR3 length is 12 residues. Germline CDR1 GTSNPN, CDR2 SVGIG (reference sequence).

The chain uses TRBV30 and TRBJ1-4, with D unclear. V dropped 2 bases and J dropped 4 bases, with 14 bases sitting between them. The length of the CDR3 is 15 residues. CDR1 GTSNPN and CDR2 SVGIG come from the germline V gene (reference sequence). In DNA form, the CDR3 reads TGTGCCTGGAGTCCTGAGGCACACTTTAATGAAAAACTGTTTTTT. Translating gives CAWSPEAHFNEKLFF.

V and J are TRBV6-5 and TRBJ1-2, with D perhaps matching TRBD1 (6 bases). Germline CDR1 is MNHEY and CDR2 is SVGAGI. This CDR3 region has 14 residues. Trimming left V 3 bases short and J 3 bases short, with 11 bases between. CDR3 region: CASSYSGGDYGYTF. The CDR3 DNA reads TGTGCCAGCAGTTATTCGGGGGGCGACTATGGCTACACCTTC.

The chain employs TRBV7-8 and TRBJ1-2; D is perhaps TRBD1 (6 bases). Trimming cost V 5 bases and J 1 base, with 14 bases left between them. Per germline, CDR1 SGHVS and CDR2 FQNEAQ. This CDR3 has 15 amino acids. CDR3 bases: TGTGCCAGCAGCGACAGGACAGAGATTAACTATGGCTACACCTTC. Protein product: CASSDRTEINYGYTF.

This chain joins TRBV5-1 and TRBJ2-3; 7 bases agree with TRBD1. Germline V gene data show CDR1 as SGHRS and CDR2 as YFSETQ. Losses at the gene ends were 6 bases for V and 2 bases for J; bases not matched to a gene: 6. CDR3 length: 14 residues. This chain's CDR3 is CASTSGTATDTQYF. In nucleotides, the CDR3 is TGCGCCAGCACCTCCGGGACAGCCACAGATACGCAGTATTTT.

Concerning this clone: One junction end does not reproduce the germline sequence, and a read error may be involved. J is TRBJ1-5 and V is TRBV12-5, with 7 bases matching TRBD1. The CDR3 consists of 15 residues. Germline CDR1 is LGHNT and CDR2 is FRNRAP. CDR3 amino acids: CASGLGRDSNQHQHF. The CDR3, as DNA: TGTGCTAGTGGTCTAGGAAGGGACAGCAATCAGCACCAGCATTTT.

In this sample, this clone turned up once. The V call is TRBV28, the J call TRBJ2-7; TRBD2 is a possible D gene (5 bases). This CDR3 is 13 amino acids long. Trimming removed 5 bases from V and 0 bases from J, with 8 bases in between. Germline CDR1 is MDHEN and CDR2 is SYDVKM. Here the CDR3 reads CASSTGGSYEQYF. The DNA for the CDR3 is TGTGCCAGCAGTACTGGAGGCTCCTACGAGCAGTACTTC.

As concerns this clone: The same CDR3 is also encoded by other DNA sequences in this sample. CDR3 residues: CASSIRGVNTEAFF. In nucleotides, the CDR3 is TGTGCCAGTAGTATACGGGGGGTGAACACTGAAGCTTTCTTT. V and J are TRBV19 and TRBJ1-1; weak D call: TRBD1 (5 bases). V was clipped by 2 bases and J by 0 bases, with 7 bases between them. The CDR3 sequence is 14 residues long. Germline CDR1 and CDR2: LNHDA and SQIVND (reference sequence).

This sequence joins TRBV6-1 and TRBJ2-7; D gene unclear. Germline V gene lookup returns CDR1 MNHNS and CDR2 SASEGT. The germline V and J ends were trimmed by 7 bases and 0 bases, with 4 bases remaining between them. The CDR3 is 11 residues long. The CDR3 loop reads CASKYSYEQYF. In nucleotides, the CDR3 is TGTGCCAGCAAATACTCCTACGAGCAGTACTTC.

CDR3 residues: CASSPLQAGPMNTEAFF. CDR3 sequence (DNA): TGTGCCAGCAGCCCCCTCCAGGCAGGGCCCATGAACACTGAAGCTTTCTTT. The chain couples TRBV5-4 to TRBJ1-1; the D gene is possibly TRBD1 (5 bases). Germline assignment: CDR1 SGHNT and CDR2 YYREEE (reference sequence). This CDR3 has 17 amino acids. V lost 4 bases, J lost 0 bases, and 19 bases lay in between.

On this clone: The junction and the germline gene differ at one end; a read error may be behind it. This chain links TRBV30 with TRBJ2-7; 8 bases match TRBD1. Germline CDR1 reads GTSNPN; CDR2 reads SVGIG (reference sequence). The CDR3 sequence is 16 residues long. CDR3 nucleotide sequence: TGTGCCTGGAGTGCTATTGGACAGGGACGGAGCTACAAGCAGTACTTC. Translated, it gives CAWSAIGQGRSYKQYF. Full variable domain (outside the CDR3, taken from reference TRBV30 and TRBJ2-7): SQTIHQWPATLVQPVGSPLSLECTVEGTSNPNLYWYRQAAGRGLQLLFYSVGIGQISSEVPQNLSASRPQDRQFILSSKKLLLSDSGFYLCAWSAIGQGRSYKQYFGPGTRLTVT.

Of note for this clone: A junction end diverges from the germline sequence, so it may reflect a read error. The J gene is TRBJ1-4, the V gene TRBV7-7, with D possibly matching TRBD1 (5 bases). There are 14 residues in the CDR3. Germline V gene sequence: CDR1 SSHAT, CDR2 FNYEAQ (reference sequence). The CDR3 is CASSPAGRVRKLFF. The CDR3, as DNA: TGTGCTAGCAGCCCAGCGGGGCGGGTACGAAAACTGTTTTTT.

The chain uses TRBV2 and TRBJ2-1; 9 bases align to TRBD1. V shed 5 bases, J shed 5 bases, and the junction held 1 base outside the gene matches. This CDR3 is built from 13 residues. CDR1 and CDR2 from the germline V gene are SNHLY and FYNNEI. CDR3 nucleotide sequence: TGTGCCAGCAGTAGACAGGGGGACAATGAGCAGTTCTTC. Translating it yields CASSRQGDNEQFF.

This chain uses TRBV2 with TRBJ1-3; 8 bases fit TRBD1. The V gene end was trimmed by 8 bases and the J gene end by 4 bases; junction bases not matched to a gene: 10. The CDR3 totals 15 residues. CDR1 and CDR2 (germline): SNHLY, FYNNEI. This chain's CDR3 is CASPSGQGDGNTIYF. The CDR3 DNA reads TGTGCCAGCCCCAGTGGACAGGGCGACGGAAACACCATATATTTT.

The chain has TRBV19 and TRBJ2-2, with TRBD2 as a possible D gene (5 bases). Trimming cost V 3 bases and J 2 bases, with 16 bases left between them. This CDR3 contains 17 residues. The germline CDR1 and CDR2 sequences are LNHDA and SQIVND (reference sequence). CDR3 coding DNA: TGTGCCAGTAGTATTGCAGGACTCCACCATAACACCGGGGAGCTGTTTTTT. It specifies CASSIAGLHHNTGELFF.

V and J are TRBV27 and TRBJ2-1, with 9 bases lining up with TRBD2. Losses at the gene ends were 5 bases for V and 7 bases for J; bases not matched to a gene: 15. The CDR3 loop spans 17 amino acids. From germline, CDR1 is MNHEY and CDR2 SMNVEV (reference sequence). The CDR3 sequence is CASSPGSIAGAWNEQFF. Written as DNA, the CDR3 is TGTGCCAGCAGTCCCGGTAGTATAGCGGGAGCTTGGAATGAGCAGTTCTTC.

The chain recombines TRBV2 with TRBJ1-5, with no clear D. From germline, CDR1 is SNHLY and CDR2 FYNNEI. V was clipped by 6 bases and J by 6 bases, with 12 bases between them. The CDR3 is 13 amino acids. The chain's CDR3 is CASSRAGGQPQHF. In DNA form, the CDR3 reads TGTGCCAGCAGCCGGGCGGGAGGTCAGCCCCAGCATTTT.

The CDR3 loop is CAGLSGSADTQYF. The CDR3 nucleotides read TGTGCCGGTCTTAGCGGGAGCGCTGATACGCAGTATTTT. The chain carries TRBV5-4 and TRBJ2-3; 9 nucleotides line up with TRBD2. Germline V gives CDR1 SGHNT, CDR2 YYREEE (reference sequence). The CDR3 sequence is 13 residues long. The junction had 9 bases not matched to a gene; V was cut back by 10 bases and J by 6 bases.

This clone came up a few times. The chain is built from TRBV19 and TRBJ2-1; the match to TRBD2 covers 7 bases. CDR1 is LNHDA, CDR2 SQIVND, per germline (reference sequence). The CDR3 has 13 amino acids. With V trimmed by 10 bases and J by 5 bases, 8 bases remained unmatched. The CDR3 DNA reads TGTGCCACCAACCCGGGGGGAGACAATGAGCAGTTCTTC. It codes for CATNPGGDNEQFF.

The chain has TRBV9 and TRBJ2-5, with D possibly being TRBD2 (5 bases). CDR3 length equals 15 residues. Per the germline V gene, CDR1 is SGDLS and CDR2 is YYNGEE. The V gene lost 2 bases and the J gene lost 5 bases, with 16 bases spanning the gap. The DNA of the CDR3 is TGTGCCAGCAGCGTCGGACTCGGAAGAGCGGAGACCCAGTACTTC. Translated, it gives CASSVGLGRAETQYF.

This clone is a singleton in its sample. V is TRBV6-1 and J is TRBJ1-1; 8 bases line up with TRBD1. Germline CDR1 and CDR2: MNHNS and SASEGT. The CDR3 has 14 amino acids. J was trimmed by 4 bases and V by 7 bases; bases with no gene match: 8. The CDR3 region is CASIRTGRGTEAFF. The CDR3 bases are TGTGCCAGCATTCGGACAGGGAGGGGCACTGAAGCTTTCTTT.

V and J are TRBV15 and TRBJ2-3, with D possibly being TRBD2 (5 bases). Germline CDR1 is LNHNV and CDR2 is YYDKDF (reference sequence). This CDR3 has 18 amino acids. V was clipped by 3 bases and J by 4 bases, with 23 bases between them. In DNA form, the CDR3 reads TGTGCCACCAGCAGTCCGTTAGGTTATTCAGCGGAGGCAGATACGCAGTATTTT. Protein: CATSSPLGYSAEADTQYF.

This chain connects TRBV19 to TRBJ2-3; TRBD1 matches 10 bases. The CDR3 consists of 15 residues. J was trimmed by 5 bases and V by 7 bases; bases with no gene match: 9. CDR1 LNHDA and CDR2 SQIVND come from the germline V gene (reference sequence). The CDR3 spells CASTIGTGDVDTQYF. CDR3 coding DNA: TGTGCCAGTACAATCGGGACAGGGGACGTAGATACGCAGTATTTT.

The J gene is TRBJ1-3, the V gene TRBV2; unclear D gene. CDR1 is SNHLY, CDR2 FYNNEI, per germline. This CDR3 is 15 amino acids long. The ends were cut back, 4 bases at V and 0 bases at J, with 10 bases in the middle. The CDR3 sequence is CASSAAGSSGNTIYF. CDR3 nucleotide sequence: TGTGCCAGCAGTGCCGCAGGTAGCTCTGGAAACACCATATATTTT.

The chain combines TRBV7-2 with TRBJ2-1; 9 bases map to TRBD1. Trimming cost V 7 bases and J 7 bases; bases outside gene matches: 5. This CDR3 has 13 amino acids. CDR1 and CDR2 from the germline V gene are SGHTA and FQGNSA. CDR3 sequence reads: CASTGQGYNEQFF. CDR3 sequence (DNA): TGTGCCAGCACCGGACAGGGGTATAATGAGCAGTTCTTC. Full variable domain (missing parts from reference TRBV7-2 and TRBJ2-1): GAGVSQSPSNKVTEKGKDVELRCDPISGHTALYWYRQSLGQGLEFLIYFQGNSAPDKSGLPSDRFSAERTGGSVSTLTIQRTQQEDSAVYLCASTGQGYNEQFFGPGTRLTVL.